This T cell receptor (beta chain) was observed in a study of T-cell memory formation after mild COVID-19 (dated by TCRdb to the early 2020s). For the wider study: Most TCR sequence clusters were specific to one of the two donors. Longitudinal TCRalpha and TCRbeta repertoire sequencing tracked T-cell clones expanding and contracting after mild COVID-19 in two donors. Two young, previously healthy adult volunteers, one female and one male, were included in the cohort. Broad study findings and their caveats: Clones contracting from day 15 to 85 had balanced CD4/CD8 phenotypes, while a second wave expanding from day 15 to 37 was biased towards CD4+. The second-wave clones that peaked on day 37 were not confirmed to be SARS-CoV-2 specific. Some responding clones were detected in pre-infection memory, suggesting pre-existing cross-reactive memory T cells joined the SARS-CoV-2 response. Only a couple of mild cases were covered in the study, and larger cohorts including severe cases with pre-infection samples were considered necessary. Contracting CD4+ clones appeared mostly in the CM and EM memory subsets, whereas CD8+ clones were enriched in EMRA.

The sequencer was an Illumina NovaSeq 6000. Using 5'RACE with constant-segment primers, TCRalpha and TCRbeta cDNA libraries were constructed, with sample barcodes and unique molecular identifiers added in the process. Trizol reagent was used to extract RNA from every sample. Libraries were amplified in two PCR steps, with a second sample barcode and Illumina TruSeq adapters added in the second step. Sequencing of the libraries was done on an Illumina NovaSeq, producing 2 x 150 bp paired-end reads. As for the original processing: The reads were demultiplexed and collapsed into UMI-guided consensus sequences using migec v1.2.7. Using mixcr v2.1.11, UMI consensuses were aligned to TRA and TRB V and J templates and then assembled into clonotypes. Clonotypes were classified as expanded or contracted when called significant by both edgeR and NoisET, with noise models trained on biological replicates. For edgeR calls, a false discovery rate-adjusted p below 0.01 and a log2 fold-change threshold of 1 were applied. PCA with hierarchical clustering of max-normalized trajectories of the 1000 most abundant clonotypes was used as exploratory dynamics analysis. The CD4 or CD8 phenotype of responding clones was assigned using the separately sequenced CD4+ and CD8+ repertoires. TCRdb passed the public sequencing reads through fastp at Q25 and MiXCR, retaining productive beta sequences. Every distinct CDR3 protein forms one entry, paired with its most common genes and DNA. TCRdb assigned the V and J calls; the authors' analysis was not used. In this sample the table shows roughly 150,000 distinct CDR3 sequences, roughly 13% of which occur a single time. The ten largest clones take up approximately 3.4% of the sample.

Per the germline V gene, ENHRY is the CDR1 and SYGVKD is the CDR2. Clipping removes 7 bases from V and 6 bases from J, with 7 as the unmatched junction base count. CDR3 length: 13 amino acids, cysteine to phenylalanine. This entry keeps only the CDR3 DNA: 39 bases, framed from base 1. PBMCs were isolated by Ficoll-Paque density gradient centrifugation. Comments on this clonotype: No antigen is known for it. No base quality information exists; no much larger clone differs at one position.

The material sequenced was PBMCs or a T cell subset sorted from them (not recorded which). The sequence is built from TRBV10-3 and TRBJ2-3, with TRBD1 identical over 7 junction bases. This clonotype was sampled from a young man who had mild COVID-19 (a few samples of this study predate the infection). The sample titles of this study are shuffled in the database, so cell type and time point are left out; the donor was told from shared clones. In nucleotides, the sequence is TGTGCCATCAAAGGGACAGCCGGCGATACGCAGTATTTT. It encodes CAIKGTAGDTQYF.